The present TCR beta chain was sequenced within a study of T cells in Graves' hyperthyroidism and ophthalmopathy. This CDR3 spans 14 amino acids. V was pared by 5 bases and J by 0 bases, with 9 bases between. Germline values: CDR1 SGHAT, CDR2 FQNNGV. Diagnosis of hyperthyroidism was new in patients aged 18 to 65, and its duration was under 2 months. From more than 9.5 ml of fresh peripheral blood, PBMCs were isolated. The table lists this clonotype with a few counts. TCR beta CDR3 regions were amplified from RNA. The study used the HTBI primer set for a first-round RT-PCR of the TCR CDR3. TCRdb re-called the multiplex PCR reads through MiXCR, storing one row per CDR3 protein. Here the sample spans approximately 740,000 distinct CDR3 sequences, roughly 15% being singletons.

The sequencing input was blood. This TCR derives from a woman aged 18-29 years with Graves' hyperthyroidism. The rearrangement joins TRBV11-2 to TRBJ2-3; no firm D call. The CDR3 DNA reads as TGTGCCAGCAGCCCAACCTTTAGCACAGATACGCAGTATTTT. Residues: CASSPTFSTDTQYF.